A single sample gave rise to the 18 T cell receptor beta chains below, sequenced in a study of T cell responses to AZD1222 COVID-19 vaccine. TCRdb's copy holds only in-frame clones and misses some; the assay was immunoSEQ multiplex PCR. The table lists tens of thousands of clones, around 90% of them singletons. The sample in question was peripheral blood, obtained on day 0 of AZD1222 vaccination. These receptor sequences come from an adult in good health.

This chain links TRBV28 with TRBJ1-1; D remains unclear. Germline V lookup: CDR1 MDHEN, CDR2 SYDVKM. CDR3 size: 11 residues. V lost 6 bases to trimming and J lost 3 bases, with 5 bases between them. The CDR3 region has the DNA TGTGCCAGCAGCCGGGACACTGAAGCTTTCTTT. It yields the protein CASSRDTEAFF.

The chain employs TRBV7-3 and TRBJ2-5, with 8 bases lining up with TRBD1. CDR1 SGHTA and CDR2 FQGTGA come from the germline V gene. CDR3 length equals 17 residues. The V and J ends lost 1 base and 5 bases, in that order; junction bases with no gene match: 12. CDR3 DNA: TGTGCCAGCAGCTTAAGTGGCGGGGCAGGGGGCATGGAGACCCAGTACTTC. Translated, it gives CASSLSGGAGGMETQYF.

The V gene is TRBV19, the J gene TRBJ1-5, with D possibly TRBD1 on 5 matching bases. CDR1 and CDR2 (germline): LNHDA, SQIVND (reference sequence). This CDR3 contains 14 residues. Between the trimmed V and J ends, which lost 5 bases and 1 base, there was a span of 9 bases. DNA for the CDR3: TGTGCCAGTAGTCCCTGGGGGAGCAATCAGCCCCAGCATTTT. Residues: CASSPWGSNQPQHF.

The CDR3: CASSLGPGQSYEQYF. CDR3 nucleotide sequence: TGTGCCAGCAGCTTGGGGCCGGGACAGAGCTACGAGCAGTACTTC. The chain has TRBV7-2 and TRBJ2-7; 7 bases are shared with TRBD1. V lost 3 bases to trimming and J lost 3 bases; unmatched junction nucleotides: 8. This CDR3 is 15 amino acids long. The germline V gene encodes CDR1 SGHTA and CDR2 FQGNSA.

This chain connects TRBV7-9 to TRBJ1-4; D is uncertain. In germline, CDR1 is SEHNR, CDR2 FQNEAQ (reference sequence). The CDR3 sequence is 15 residues long. The V and J ends lost 2 bases and 7 bases respectively, with 14 bases between them. The CDR3 sequence: CASSLPQTLGEKLFF. In nucleotides, the CDR3 is TGTGCCAGCAGCTTACCACAGACTTTGGGTGAAAAACTGTTTTTT.

This chain connects TRBV29-1 to TRBJ1-2; 8 nucleotides agree with TRBD1. The CDR3 runs 12 residues. CDR1 is SQVTM and CDR2 is ANQGSEA in the germline V gene. V gave up 6 bases and J gave up 4 bases; unmatched junction bases: 4. This chain's CDR3 is CSVRDRSYGYTF. The CDR3 DNA reads TGCAGCGTCAGGGACAGGAGCTATGGCTACACCTTC.

The CDR3 DNA reads as TGTGCCAGCTCACCGCTAGGCCCCCCGAACACCGGGGAGCTGTTTTTT. It translates to CASSPLGPPNTGELFF. This chain connects TRBV18 to TRBJ2-2; no clear D gene. Trimming removed 3 bases at V and 0 bases at J, with 11 bases between. CDR3 size: 16 residues. Germline CDR1 is KGHSH and CDR2 is LQKENI.

The rearrangement joins TRBV13 to TRBJ1-2; D is unresolved. The V gene lost 0 bases and the J gene lost 3 bases, with 11 bases spanning the gap. The CDR3 is 15 residues long. Per germline, CDR1 PRHDT and CDR2 FYEKMQ (reference sequence). In DNA form, the CDR3 reads TGTGCCAGCAGCTTAGGGTCCGGGCTTCACTATGGCTACACCTTC. This sequence encodes CASSLGSGLHYGYTF.

The rearrangement uses TRBV7-6 and TRBJ2-7; 7 bases map to TRBD2. Per germline, CDR1 SGHVS and CDR2 FNYEAQ. The CDR3 consists of 16 residues. V lost 1 base and J lost 0; bases outside the gene matches: 6. CDR3 sequence: CASSLGGGDASYEQYF. CDR3 nucleotide sequence: TGTGCCAGCAGCTTAGGGGGAGGGGACGCCTCCTACGAGCAGTACTTC.

This chain uses TRBV4-1 with TRBJ2-2; 9 bases are a match to TRBD2. CDR1 is MGHRA, CDR2 YSYEKL, per germline. V dropped 0 bases and J dropped 5; count of bases not matched to a gene: 10. The CDR3 is 18 residues long. CDR3 in DNA: TGCGCCAGCAGCCAAGAGTCAAGCGCGGGGGGGCGGACCGGGGAGCTGTTTTTT. It translates to CASSQESSAGGRTGELFF.

The table lists this clone with a count of one. V usage is TRBV28 and J usage is TRBJ1-3; D is undetermined. CDR3 size: 14 residues. Germline CDR1 reads MDHEN; CDR2 reads SYDVKM. V lost 0 bases and J lost 4, with 7 bases in between. CDR3 nucleotides: TGTGCCAGCAGTTTATGGACCCTGGGAAACACCATATATTTT. It codes for CASSLWTLGNTIYF.

The rearrangement joins TRBV7-2 to TRBJ2-4; 9 bases map to TRBD2. The junction had 7 bases not matched to a gene; V was cut back by 2 bases and J by 5 bases. This CDR3 has 16 residues. Germline-derived CDR1 and CDR2 are SGHTA and FQGNSA. The CDR3 coding sequence is TGTGCCAGCAGCTTATGGGCGGGGGGGCCGGAAAACATTCAGTACTTC. This encodes CASSLWAGGPENIQYF.

V and J are TRBV18 and TRBJ1-2; maybe TRBD1 (5 bases). This CDR3 comprises 14 residues. The V and J ends lost 3 bases and 7 bases respectively, with 15 bases between them. The germline V gene has CDR1 KGHSH and CDR2 LQKENI. DNA of the CDR3: TGTGCCAGCTCACCCGGGACTACCCAATTTGGCTACACCTTC. Its translation is CASSPGTTQFGYTF.

V usage is TRBV27 and J usage is TRBJ2-3; 9 nucleotides line up with TRBD2. V gave up 5 bases and J gave up 3 bases; unmatched junction bases: 3. The V gene's germline CDR1 is MNHEY and CDR2 SMNVEV (reference sequence). The CDR3 length is 14 residues. CDR3 coding DNA: TGTGCCAGCAGTGGACTAGCGAAGACAGATACGCAGTATTTT. Translating it yields CASSGLAKTDTQYF.

The chain joins TRBV2 to TRBJ2-7, with 7 positions matching TRBD1. The CDR3 length is 13 residues. Losses at the gene ends were 6 bases for V and 3 bases for J; bases not matched to a gene: 5. Germline CDR1 SNHLY, CDR2 FYNNEI. This chain's CDR3 is CASSGTVIYEQYF. The DNA for the CDR3 is TGTGCCAGCAGCGGGACAGTGATCTACGAGCAGTACTTC. Full variable domain (outside the CDR3, taken from reference TRBV2 and TRBJ2-7): EPEVTQTPSHQVTQMGQEVILRCVPISNHLYFYWYRQILGQKVEFLVSFYNNEISEKSEIFDDQFSVERPDGSNFTLKIRSTKLEDSAMYFCASSGTVIYEQYFGPGTRLTVT.

The chain is built from TRBV4-1 and TRBJ1-4, with D perhaps matching TRBD1 (6 bases). CDR3 length equals 16 residues. Germline V gene data show CDR1 as MGHRA and CDR2 as YSYEKL. The V end lost 1 base, the J end lost 0 bases, and 9 bases lay between the germline ends. The CDR3 nucleotides read TGCGCCAGCAGCCAAGCTGAGGGGGCAACTAATGAAAAACTGTTTTTT. This sequence encodes CASSQAEGATNEKLFF.

This rearrangement joins TRBV27 to TRBJ1-1; D may be TRBD1 (5 bases). This CDR3 is 14 amino acids long. CDR1 MNHEY and CDR2 SMNVEV come from the germline V gene (reference sequence). Trimming took off 4 bases at V and 5 bases at J, with 14 bases between the two ends. CDR3 loop: CASSSYRGGTEAFF. The CDR3 DNA follows: TGTGCCAGCAGTTCGTATAGGGGAGGAACTGAAGCTTTCTTT.

A single count supports this clone. The chain employs TRBV9 and TRBJ2-2; 10 nucleotides agree with TRBD2. This CDR3 comprises 16 residues. Trimming took 3 bases from V and 1 from J; bases not matched to a gene: 3. Germline V gives CDR1 SGDLS, CDR2 YYNGEE. In DNA, the CDR3 is TGTGCCAGCAGCGATACTAGCGGGGTGAACACCGGGGAGCTGTTTTTT. This encodes CASSDTSGVNTGELFF.